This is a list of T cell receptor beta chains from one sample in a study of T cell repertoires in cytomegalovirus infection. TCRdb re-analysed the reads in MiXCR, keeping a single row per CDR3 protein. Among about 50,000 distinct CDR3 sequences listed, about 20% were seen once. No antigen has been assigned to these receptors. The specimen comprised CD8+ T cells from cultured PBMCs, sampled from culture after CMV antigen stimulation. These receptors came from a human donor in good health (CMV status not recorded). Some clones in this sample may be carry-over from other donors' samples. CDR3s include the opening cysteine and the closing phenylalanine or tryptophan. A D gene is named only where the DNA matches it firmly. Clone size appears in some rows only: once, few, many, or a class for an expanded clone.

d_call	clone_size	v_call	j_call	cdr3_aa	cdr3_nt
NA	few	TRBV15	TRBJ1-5	CATSRDRGFNQPQHF	TGTGCCACCAGCAGAGATCGGGGGTTCAATCAGCCCCAGCATTTT
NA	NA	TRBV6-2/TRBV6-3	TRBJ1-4	CASTTVWRTNEKLFF	TGTGCCAGCACCACCGTTTGGAGGACTAATGAAAAACTGTTTTTT
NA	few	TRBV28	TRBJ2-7	CASSGDGSSLSLETFYEQYF	TGTGCCAGCAGTGGCGATGGATCCTCGCTATCCCTAGAGACCTTCTACGAGCAGTACTTC
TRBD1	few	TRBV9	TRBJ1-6	CASSVEDRSSYNSPLHF	TGTGCCAGCAGCGTAGAGGACAGGAGCTCCTATAATTCACCCCTCCACTTT
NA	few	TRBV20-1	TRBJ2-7	CSARDRNSHIYYEQYF	TGCAGTGCTAGAGATCGCAACTCCCACATTTACTACGAGCAGTACTTC
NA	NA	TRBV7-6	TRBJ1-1	CASSLEAGRNTEAFF	TGTGCCAGCAGCTTAGAAGCAGGGCGAAACACTGAAGCTTTCTTT
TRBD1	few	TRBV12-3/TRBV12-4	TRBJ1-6	CASSLGGNRGSRSPLHF	TGTGCCAGCAGTTTAGGCGGTAACAGGGGAAGTCGATCACCCCTCCACTTT
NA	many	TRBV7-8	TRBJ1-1	CASSWDIRPEAFF	TGTGCCAGCAGCTGGGACATCCGTCCTGAAGCTTTCTTT
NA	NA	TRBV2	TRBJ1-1	CASPGGKSMYTEAFF	TGTGCCAGCCCTGGGGGCAAAAGTATGTACACTGAAGCTTTCTTT
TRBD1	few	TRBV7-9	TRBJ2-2	CASSSPDRRNTGELFF	TGTGCCAGCAGCTCCCCGGACAGGAGGAACACCGGGGAGCTGTTTTTT
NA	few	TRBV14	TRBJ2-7	CASSQGLNIPYEQYF	TGTGCCAGCAGCCAAGGTCTAAACATACCCTACGAGCAGTACTTC
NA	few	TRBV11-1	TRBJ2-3	CASSRENWDTQYF	TGTGCCAGCAGTAGGGAGAATTGGGATACGCAGTATTTT
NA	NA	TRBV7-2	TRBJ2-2	CASRSGTRFNTGELFF	TGTGCCAGCAGGTCCGGGACACGATTTAACACCGGGGAGCTGTTTTTT
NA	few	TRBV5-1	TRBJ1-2	CASSPHFGDTGKGYTF	TGCGCCAGCAGCCCGCATTTTGGGGACACGGGGAAAGGCTACACCTTC
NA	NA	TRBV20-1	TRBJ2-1	CSAKPQFKLRHNEQFF	TGCAGTGCTAAACCGCAGTTTAAGCTGCGGCACAATGAGCAGTTCTTC
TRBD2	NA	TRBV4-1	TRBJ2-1	CASSAIAGGRGEQFF	TGCGCCAGCAGCGCAATAGCGGGGGGCCGGGGTGAGCAGTTCTTC
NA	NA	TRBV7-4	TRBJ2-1	CASSSPLGENNEQFF	TGTGCCAGCAGCTCGCCCTTGGGGGAAAACAATGAGCAGTTCTTC
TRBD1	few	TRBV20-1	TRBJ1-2	CSARSTRGYGYTF	TGCAGTGCTAGATCCACCAGGGGGTATGGCTACACCTTC
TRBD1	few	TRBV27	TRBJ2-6	CASSVLPGQGTGANVLTF	TGTGCCAGCAGTGTCCTCCCGGGACAGGGTACTGGGGCCAACGTCCTGACTTTC
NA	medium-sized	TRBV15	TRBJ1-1	CATSRENMMNTEAFF	TGTGCCACCAGCAGAGAAAACATGATGAACACTGAAGCTTTCTTT
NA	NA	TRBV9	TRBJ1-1	CASGPGGRNTEAFF	TGTGCCAGCGGACCCGGAGGGAGGAACACTGAAGCTTTCTTT
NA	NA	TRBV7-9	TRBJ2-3	CASSPGTTDTQYF	TGTGCCAGCAGCCCGGGAACCACAGATACGCAGTATTTT
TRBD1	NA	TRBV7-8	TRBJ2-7	CASSLRGQGNHEQYF	TGTGCCAGCAGCTTGAGGGGACAGGGGAACCACGAGCAGTACTTC
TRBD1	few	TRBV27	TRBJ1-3	CASSQDRSSGNTIYF	TGTGCCAGCAGTCAGGACAGGAGCTCTGGAAACACCATATATTTT
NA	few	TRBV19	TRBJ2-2	CASSRQAGELFF	TGTGCCAGTAGTAGACAGGCCGGGGAGCTGTTTTTT
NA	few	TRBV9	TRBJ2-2	CASKRANTGELFF	TGTGCCAGCAAGCGGGCGAACACCGGGGAGCTGTTTTTT
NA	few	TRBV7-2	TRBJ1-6	CASSFGPGPPLHF	TGTGCCAGCAGCTTTGGACCGGGCCCACCCCTCCACTTT